These 19 T cell receptor beta chains were all obtained from the same sample, sequenced in a study of blood T cell repertoires in COVID-19. Repertoires were generated with immunoSEQ multiplex PCR, while TCRdb's copy carries only in-frame clones and drops some. The table includes some 190,000 clones, roughly nine tenths detected once. Input material: peripheral blood. The origin of the receptors is a man aged 30-40 years with acute or convalescent COVID-19.

This clone was recorded only once. This sequence joins TRBV30 and TRBJ2-1, with 13 bases fitting TRBD2. This CDR3 spans 19 amino acids. Per germline, CDR1 GTSNPN and CDR2 SVGIG (reference sequence). With V trimmed by 0 bases and J by 1 base, 9 bases remained unmatched. For the CDR3, the DNA is TGTGCCTGGAGTGTACGGACTAGCGGGAGTCTCGGTTCCTACAATGAGCAGTTCTTC. It specifies CAWSVRTSGSLGSYNEQFF.

V is TRBV5-4 and J is TRBJ2-1; D is uncertain. This CDR3 has 18 amino acids. CDR1 and CDR2 (germline): SGHNT, YYREEE (reference sequence). Between the trimmed V and J ends, which lost 1 base and 2 bases, there was a span of 19 bases. CDR3 in DNA: TGTGCCAGCAGCTTGTCTGCCGACTTAATATACCCCTACAATGAGCAGTTCTTC. As protein: CASSLSADLIYPYNEQFF.

This chain connects TRBV29-1 to TRBJ1-6, with no clear D. The CDR3 has 13 residues. Deletions cut 0 bases from V and 10 bases from J, with 10 bases between. Germline V CDR1 and CDR2: SQVTM, ANQGSEA. CDR3 in amino acids: CSVEDGAGSPLHF. The DNA for the CDR3 is TGCAGCGTTGAAGATGGCGCGGGGTCACCCCTCCACTTT.

This chain connects TRBV7-3 to TRBJ2-5, with D perhaps matching TRBD1 (5 bases). This CDR3 comprises 13 residues. The V end lost 5 bases, the J end lost 4 bases, and 11 bases lay between the germline ends. Germline CDR1 SGHTA, CDR2 FQGTGA. CDR3 in DNA: TGTGCCAGCAGCCAAGCAGGGTCAGAGACCCAGTACTTC. Translated, it gives CASSQAGSETQYF.

V and J are TRBV28 and TRBJ1-1; D gene unclear. The germline gives CDR1 MDHEN, CDR2 SYDVKM. The CDR3 covers 14 residues. V was shortened by 2 bases and J by 1 base, with 8 bases between the two germline ends. This CDR3 is CASSLVGSNTEAFF. In DNA, the CDR3 is TGTGCCAGCAGTTTAGTGGGCTCGAACACTGAAGCTTTCTTT.

The chain has TRBV30 and TRBJ1-3; TRBD1 aligns across 9 bases. This CDR3 spans 16 amino acids. Losses at the gene ends were 2 bases for V and 0 bases for J; bases not matched to a gene: 5. Per the germline V gene, CDR1 is GTSNPN and CDR2 is SVGIG (reference sequence). The CDR3 reads CAWSTGQGSSGNTIYF. Here the CDR3 DNA reads TGTGCCTGGAGTACGGGACAGGGAAGCTCTGGAAACACCATATATTTT.

This clone is a singleton in its sample. The same CDR3 is also encoded by other DNA sequences in this sample. This chain uses TRBV7-3 with TRBJ2-5; 15 bases are shared with TRBD2. From germline, CDR1 is SGHTA and CDR2 FQGTGA. Trimming removed 2 bases from V and 2 bases from J; junction bases left unmatched: 0. This CDR3 contains 16 residues. CDR3: CASSLGLAGGQETQYF. The CDR3 DNA reads as TGTGCCAGCAGCTTAGGACTAGCGGGGGGGCAAGAGACCCAGTACTTC.

V gene TRBV18 combines with J gene TRBJ1-1; perhaps TRBD1 as D (6 bases). The CDR3 runs to 12 residues. V lost 3 bases, J lost 7 bases, and 9 bases lay in between. In germline, CDR1 is KGHSH, CDR2 LQKENI. The chain's CDR3 is CASSPQGIEAFF. Here the CDR3 DNA reads TGTGCCAGCTCACCTCAGGGGATTGAAGCTTTCTTT.

The J gene is TRBJ1-6, the V gene TRBV2; TRBD1 might be the D (5 bases). This CDR3 is built from 14 residues. Per germline, CDR1 SNHLY and CDR2 FYNNEI. V gave up 5 bases and J gave up 7 bases, with 12 bases separating them. DNA for the CDR3: TGTGCCAGCAGTAGATGGGAGGGGAATTCACCCCTCCACTTT. As protein: CASSRWEGNSPLHF.

V gene TRBV28 combines with J gene TRBJ1-2; D unclear. Trimming removed 4 bases at V and 4 bases at J, with 13 bases between. CDR3 length equals 14 residues. Germline-derived CDR1 and CDR2 are MDHEN and SYDVKM. The CDR3 DNA sequence: TGTGCCAGCAGTTCCGTTGCGGACTTCTATGGCTACACCTTC. This encodes CASSSVADFYGYTF.

The chain combines TRBV20-1 with TRBJ2-3, with D perhaps matching TRBD1 (5 bases). Germline V gene lookup returns CDR1 DFQATT and CDR2 SNEGSKA (reference sequence). The germline V and J ends were trimmed by 5 bases and 6 bases, with 9 bases remaining between them. This CDR3 is 11 amino acids long. The CDR3 DNA is TGCAGTGCTCAAAAGGGGGATACGCAGTATTTT. Protein product: CSAQKGDTQYF.

The chain combines TRBV29-1 with TRBJ2-7, with 11 nucleotides matching TRBD1. The CDR3 spans 14 residues. Germline V gene sequence: CDR1 SQVTM, CDR2 ANQGSEA. With V trimmed by 2 bases and J by 3 bases, 3 bases remained unmatched. CDR3 residues: CSVEPGQGVYEQYF. The DNA for the CDR3 is TGCAGCGTTGAACCGGGACAGGGGGTCTACGAGCAGTACTTC.

The V call is TRBV2, the J call TRBJ2-1; 12 bases agree with TRBD2. Germline assignment: CDR1 SNHLY and CDR2 FYNNEI. With 6 bases clipped from V and 6 bases from J, the junction kept 6 bases outside the gene matches. The CDR3 is 15 amino acids. CDR3 nucleotide sequence: TGTGCCAGCAGGGTGGGACTAGCGGGCCTCAATGAGCAGTTCTTC. Translating gives CASRVGLAGLNEQFF.

The chain joins TRBV30 to TRBJ1-5; D gene uncertain. Germline-derived CDR1 and CDR2 are GTSNPN and SVGIG (reference sequence). The CDR3 has 13 residues. Between the trimmed V and J ends, which lost 0 bases and 3 bases, there was a span of 6 bases. CDR3 region: CAWSVSSNQPQHF. The CDR3 nucleotides read TGTGCCTGGAGTGTTAGCTCCAATCAGCCCCAGCATTTT.

This chain uses TRBV19 with TRBJ2-5; the match to TRBD2 covers 11 bases. Germline CDR1 LNHDA, CDR2 SQIVND (reference sequence). The CDR3 runs 15 residues. J lost 4 bases, V lost 5 bases, and 6 bases had no gene match. The CDR3 DNA follows: TGTGCCAGTAGTGAACTCCTAGCGGGGGGAGAGACCCAGTACTTC. It yields the protein CASSELLAGGETQYF.

The chain links TRBV7-9 to TRBJ1-2, with 8 bases that match TRBD1. CDR1 and CDR2 (germline): SEHNR, FQNEAQ (reference sequence). The CDR3 covers 12 residues. The junction had 1 base not matched to a gene; V was cut back by 3 bases and J by 7 bases. The CDR3, as DNA: TGTGCCAGCAGCTTTGACAGGGGTGGCTACACCTTC. Amino acids: CASSFDRGGYTF.

This clone showed up just once. This chain links TRBV30 with TRBJ1-1; TRBD1 matches 12 bases. V was pared by 0 bases and J by 6 bases, with 5 bases of the junction left unmatched. CDR1 is GTSNPN, CDR2 SVGIG, per germline (reference sequence). The CDR3 totals 15 residues. Here the CDR3 DNA reads TGTGCCTGGAGTGTATTGGGGACAGGGGGCGCTGAAGCTTTCTTT. Its protein is CAWSVLGTGGAEAFF.

The chain uses TRBV5-1 and TRBJ2-7, with D perhaps TRBD1 (6 bases). Trimming stripped 4 bases from V and 3 bases from J, with 8 bases between. Germline CDR1 SGHRS, CDR2 YFSETQ. This CDR3 region has 12 residues. CDR3 loop: CASSQDSYEQYF. CDR3 DNA: TGCGCCAGCAGCCAGGACAGCTACGAGCAGTACTTC. Supplemented by reference TRBV5-1 and TRBJ2-7, the full variable domain reads KAGVTQTPRYLIKTRGQQVTLSCSPISGHRSVSWYQQTPGQGLQFLFEYFSETQRNKGNFPGRFSGRQFSNSRSEMNVSTLELGDSALYLCASSQDSYEQYFGPGTRLTVT.

The chain recombines TRBV19 with TRBJ2-3; D unclear. CDR3 length: 14 residues. V lost 0 bases, J lost 6 bases, and 10 bases lay in between. Germline values: CDR1 LNHDA, CDR2 SQIVND (reference sequence). The CDR3 reads CASSIDLPRDTQYF. The CDR3 DNA sequence: TGTGCCAGTAGTATAGATCTACCGAGGGATACGCAGTATTTT.